This record covers a single TCR beta chain. Its antigen remains unidentified. There are no base qualities to consult, and no much larger clone falls within one base. The data stem from a study of cytomegalovirus exposure and HLA in healthy donors (dated by TCRdb to about 2017). Describing the broader study: In an earlier analysis of some 610 of the donors, 250 to 350 Gb of sequence data and 100 million or so unique TCR beta sequences from 180 million or so T cells were reported. An early release covering 500 to 750 HLA-typed donors comprised approximately 290 gigabases of sequencing data and some 79 million unique TCR sequences. The genetic ancestry cluster associated with self-reported Caucasian donors included 65% to 90% of the roughly 410 genotyped donors. The study aimed to test whether cataloging public T cell receptors could reveal signatures of past pathogen exposure. The T cell repertoires of 670 or so subjects were profiled by immunosequencing and related to cytomegalovirus serostatus. Along with the roughly 700-subject first cohort, a separate validation cohort of 120 different subjects was used. To predict cytomegalovirus infection status, the study brought together high-throughput TCR immunosequencing, statistical association of individual TCRs with disease status, and machine learning. A later analysis re-analyzed previously published TCR beta repertoires from 650 to 800 donors and added high-resolution HLA genotyping to study TCR occurrence patterns. Rather than drawing on any new phenotypic data, the later analysis identified candidate immune exposures from TCR beta sequences and the way those sequences occurred across donors. In an earlier analysis of 550 to 700 of the donors, high-throughput TCR beta sequencing was used to judge whether each TCR beta V gene segment behaved as functional or pseudogenic. Donor age, sex, ethnicity and CMV serostatus were compiled alongside the repertoire data. A later genetic analysis used genome-wide SNP genotypes for about 65% of the 666 donors, treating that subset as a discovery cohort. Every repertoire in the discovery cohort had been generated on one and the same sequencing platform. Class I and class II HLA loci were covered by the typing at four-digit resolution. Typing coverage varied by locus: roughly 620-640 donors for A, B, C, DRB1 and DQB1; approximately 520 for DQA1; 600 to 610 for DPA1; roughly 470 for DPB1. Five DR-DQ haplotypes were handled as single units for association and clustering because linkage in the cohort was strong. Across 300 to 500 genotyped donors of the cohort, an average of roughly 250,000 unique TCR beta nucleotide sequences per donor were sequenced, and 15% to 20% of those sequences were non-productive. Study-level results and caveats: In a later genetic analysis, a missense DCLRE1C variant was associated with V-gene and J-gene trimming of TCR beta chains, and the association was replicated in an independent cohort. A later analysis associated around 16,000 TCR beta sequences with specific HLA alleles at a false discovery rate of 0.05. Because counts were too low, about 18 rarely observed V segments, including chromosome 9 orphons, were excluded from the earlier analysis of under 650 of the donors. According to a later genetic analysis, donors in an Asian-associated ancestry cluster had fewer N-insertions in productive TCRs than the approximately 650-donor mean. When HLA alleles, especially DR and DQ, strongly co-occurred, TCR associations were difficult to assign to individual alleles. The classifier was reported to diagnose cytomegalovirus status with high specificity and sensitivity in both the original and validation cohorts. In an earlier analysis of more than 500 of the donors, most TCR beta V segments appeared in productive rearrangements about 87% or about 30% of the time, broadly matching IMGT annotations. A cluster of highly shared sequence variants was judged likely to be a technical artifact of the sequencing pipeline. In this cohort, only TCR beta chains were sequenced, and detectable features were limited by the absence of alpha or paired-chain data. Linkage disequilibrium might explain the correlated functional status among segregating V segments, but an unknown experimental factor could not be ruled out. A later analysis reported that several top co-occurrence clusters appeared linked to parvovirus B19, influenza, CMV and Epstein-Barr virus. While some public TCRs were present in many individuals, most TCR sequences turned up only very rarely across donors. A later analysis found that HLA-associated TCR beta chains were more clonally expanded and had lower generation probabilities than equally common non-associated chains. In a later analysis, most CMV-associated TCR beta chains were found to appear HLA-restricted, with HLA associations seemingly driven largely by CMV exposure. According to the authors, the approach could potentially be generalized to other disease states and immunological phenotypes. A further reported finding was that TCR beta sequences accurately predicted the HLA-A and HLA-B alleles for most subjects in the first cohort. Immune exposure information for the cohort was limited to CMV serostatus. The study gave a list of 150 to 200 TCR beta chains associated with cytomegalovirus. The 87-base-pair reads could not distinguish some IMGT-functional V segments, including TRBV6-2 and TRBV6-3, so those segments were excluded. Because HLA typing was unavailable for some donors at each locus, only the typed subset was used in association tests. Presence/absence analyses assumed roughly uniform sequencing depth across donors, an assumption that may not hold. In vitro tests confirmed that a few of the cytomegalovirus-associated TCR beta chains recognize cytomegalovirus antigens. According to a later analysis, TCR association rates differed among HLA loci, with DRB1 alleles showing the most associated TCRs and HLA-C alleles showing the fewest.

The library was generated by the immunoSEQ multiplex PCR assay. The multiplex PCR relied on a mix of 60 forward primers for TCR Vbeta segments and 13 reverse primers for TCR Jbeta segments. The CDR3 region of rearranged TCR beta genes was amplified from genomic DNA by a multiplex PCR assay. Amplified TCR beta libraries were sequenced as 87-base-pair reads on the Illumina HiSeq System. In the authors' own workflow: In a later analysis, tens of millions of unique TCR beta chains were counted across the approximately 620 repertoires, and around 10 million of these chains were shared by at least two donors. Raw reads were error-corrected and collapsed into unique sequences by a nearest-neighbor algorithm in which closely related sequences were merged to remove PCR and sequencing errors. V, D and J gene segments were assigned by aligning CDR3 sequences to IMGT reference sequences. Each retained sequence needed at least a six-nucleotide match to both a V gene segment and a J gene segment. A rearrangement counted as productive if the CDR3 had no stop codons and remained in frame with V and J, and every other rearrangement counted as non-productive. Following IMGT convention, CDR3 was defined as the stretch from the second conserved V-encoded cysteine up to the conserved J-encoded phenylalanine. Sequences without an unambiguous match to a single V gene segment were excluded from the earlier analysis of 450 to 750 of the donors. An earlier analysis of 587 of the donors called V segments functional above 56.7% productive rearrangements and segregating when the between-donor standard deviation exceeded 5%. To diagnose cytomegalovirus status from the catalog of TCR beta chain sequences, a statistical classification framework was built. In a later analysis, TCR nucleotide sequences were compared against IMGT/GENE-DB human TR gene sequences so that V and J genes could be assigned. Using the TCRdist pipeline, a later analysis assigned CDR3 sequences along with most-parsimonious VDJ recombination scenarios. In a later analysis, each TCR beta chain was defined by its CDR3 amino acid sequence together with its V-gene family, and reads without a unique V-gene family were excluded. To address suspected cross-contamination and a sequencing artifact, a later analysis removed 592 highly shared, low-generation-probability nucleotide sequences. A later analysis calculated a clonal expansion index for each public chain from normalized within-repertoire ranks of inferred template counts. A later analysis computed generation probabilities with a VDJ recombination model fitted to out-of-frame rearrangements, and checked the results against IGoR. A later analysis scored TCR-TCR, TCR-HLA and TCR-CMV co-occurrence with hypergeometric tests, applying a repertoire-size bias correction to TCR pairs. In a later analysis, false discovery rates were estimated by permuting HLA or CMV assignments 20 times. In a later analysis, co-occurring TCRs were grouped with DBSCAN, and TCRdist sequence similarity was added when clustering was performed within HLA-allele-positive subsets. Repertoires with fewer than 30,000 or more than 120,000 public chains were left out of co-occurrence clustering, as were roughly five repertoires with anomalous nucleotide sharing. TCRdb retrieved this table from immuneACCESS and kept in-frame rearrangements only. Not all clones are present; in checked studies, unresolved V genes account for under half, and no reason is known for the remainder. Clonal size and the V and J genes are those of that table, whereas D and trimming came from the DNA. This sample is represented by approximately 160,000 clones; just over 75% of them were singletons. The ten top clones hold around 1% of the sample.

The cohort comprised hundreds of healthy bone marrow donors. At the time of sampling, every cohort member was nominally healthy, though immune exposures that went unrecorded were likely present. The donor tested CMV seronegative and was one of the 352 seronegative cohort members. A peripheral blood sample was provided by each donor, and peripheral blood mononuclear cells were used for TCR beta sequencing. Genomic DNA was extracted from the blood cell samples with the Qiagen DNeasy Blood Extraction Kit. The germline V gene encodes CDR1 LNHDA and CDR2 SQIVND (reference sequence). The CDR3 runs 21 amino acids, cysteine and phenylalanine included. Of all the DNA, just the CDR3 is kept, 63 bases in frame from base 1. V is trimmed back by 2 bases and J by 0 bases, and the junction contains 18 bases that no gene match accounts for.

The V and J segments used are TRBV19 and TRBJ1-4; the junction holds 7 bases that match TRBD1. This receptor was identified in a woman between 40 and 50 years old in good health and CMV-seronegative. The sequencing input was PBMCs. In nucleotide form, the sequence is TGTGCCAGTAGTATAAGAAGAGACAACAGGGGCTTAAACCCAACTAATGAAAAACTGTTTTTT. Its translation is CASSIRRDNRGLNPTNEKLFF.